The T cell receptor beta chain described here comes from a study of CXCR3-negative and CXCR3-positive naive CD8 T cells. Study-wide context: For each library, about 1.5 +/- 0.3 million TRB reads were obtained, some 130 million in total. Notes on the study in general: Naive subsets were similarly diverse, while memory CD8+ repertoires were much less diverse.

This CDR3 is 13 amino acids long. A note on this clonotype: Antigen unknown.

Through 5' RACE with UMI labels, the TRB cDNA libraries were prepared. Following a re-call of the 5' RACE reads, TCRdb has one entry per CDR3 protein and lacks DNA. This table holds roughly 89,000 distinct CDR3 sequences. Triplicate sorts of roughly 300,000 cells per CD8+ subset. The naive CD8+ gate required CD45RO-CCR7+CD27+CD95- phenotype. The chain combines TRBV12-3 or TRBV12-4 with TRBJ2-7; TCRdb gives TRBD1 as the D gene, but with no DNA this cannot be confirmed. The sequenced sample consisted of naive CXCR3- CD8+ T cells from blood. Subset of the sample: CD45RO-CCR7+CD27+CD95- naive CD8+ T cells lacking CXCR3 (TNR3-). This clonotype originated in a human donor in good health. Some clones in this sample may be carry-over from other donors' samples. The CDR3: CASSRTGSYEQYF.